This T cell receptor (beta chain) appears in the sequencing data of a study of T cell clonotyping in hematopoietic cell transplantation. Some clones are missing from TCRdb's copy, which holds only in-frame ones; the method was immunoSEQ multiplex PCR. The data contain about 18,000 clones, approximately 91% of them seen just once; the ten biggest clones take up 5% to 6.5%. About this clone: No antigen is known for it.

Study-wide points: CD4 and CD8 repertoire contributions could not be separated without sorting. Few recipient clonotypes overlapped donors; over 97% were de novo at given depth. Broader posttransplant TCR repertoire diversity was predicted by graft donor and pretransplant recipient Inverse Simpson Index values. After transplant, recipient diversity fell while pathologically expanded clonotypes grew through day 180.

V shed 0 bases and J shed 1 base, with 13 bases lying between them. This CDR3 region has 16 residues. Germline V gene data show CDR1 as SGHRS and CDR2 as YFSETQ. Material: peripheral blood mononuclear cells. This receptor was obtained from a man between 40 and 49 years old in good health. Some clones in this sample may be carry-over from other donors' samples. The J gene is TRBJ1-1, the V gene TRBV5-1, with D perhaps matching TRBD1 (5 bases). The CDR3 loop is CASSLDAKTANTEAFF. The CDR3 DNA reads TGCGCCAGCAGCTTGGACGCCAAGACAGCGAACACTGAAGCTTTCTTT.